This entry concerns a single TCR beta chain. This sample was included in a study of blood T cell repertoires in COVID-19. In the study overall: COVID-19 samples from acute and convalescent phases originated in the United States, Italy and Spain.

TCRdb keeps only in-frame clones here, not all; method: immunoSEQ multiplex PCR. This sample has fewer than 350,000 clones; approximately 91% occur once, and the top ten carry under 3%. Germline V gene sequence: CDR1 SGHNT, CDR2 YENEEA. With 2 bases clipped from V and 10 bases from J, the junction kept 1 base outside the gene matches. The CDR3 loop spans 12 amino acids. This sequence joins TRBV11-3 and TRBJ2-1; 8 bases are a match to TRBD2. This TCR came from a woman aged 40-49 years with acute COVID-19. Sequencing was performed on PBMCs or T cells enriched from blood (not recorded which). The CDR3 protein is CASSLTSGEQFF. CDR3 DNA: TGTGCCAGCAGCTTAACTAGCGGAGAGCAGTTCTTC.